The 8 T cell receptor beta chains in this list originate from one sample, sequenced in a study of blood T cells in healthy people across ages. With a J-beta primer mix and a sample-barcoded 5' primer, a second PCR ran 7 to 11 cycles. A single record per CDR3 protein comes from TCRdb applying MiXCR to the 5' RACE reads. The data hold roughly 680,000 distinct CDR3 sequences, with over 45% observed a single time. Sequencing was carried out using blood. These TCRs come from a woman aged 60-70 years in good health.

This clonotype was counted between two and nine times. The CDR3 DNA reads as TGCAGTGCTAGAGATTTTATGGCAGGGAGGTTCAATGAGCAGTTCTTC. Translation: CSARDFMAGRFNEQFF. The rearrangement uses TRBV20-1 and TRBJ2-1, with D perhaps TRBD2 (6 bases). The germline V gene encodes CDR1 DFQATT and CDR2 SNEGSKA (reference sequence). There are 16 residues in the CDR3. Trimming shortened V by 0 bases and J by 6 bases, and 18 bases separated the two germline ends.

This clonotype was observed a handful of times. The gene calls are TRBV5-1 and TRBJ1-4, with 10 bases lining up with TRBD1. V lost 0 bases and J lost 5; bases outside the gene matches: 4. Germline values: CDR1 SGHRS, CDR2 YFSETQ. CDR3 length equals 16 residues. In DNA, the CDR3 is TGCGCCAGCAGCTTGGTCGGGACAGGGGAGAATGAAAAACTGTTTTTT. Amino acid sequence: CASSLVGTGENEKLFF.

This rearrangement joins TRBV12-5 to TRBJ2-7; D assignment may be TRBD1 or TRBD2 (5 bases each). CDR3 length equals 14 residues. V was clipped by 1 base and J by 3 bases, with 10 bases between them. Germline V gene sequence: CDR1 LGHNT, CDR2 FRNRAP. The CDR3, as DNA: TGTGCTAGTGGTTTGGGGCCTGGGGGCTACGAGCAGTACTTC. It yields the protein CASGLGPGGYEQYF. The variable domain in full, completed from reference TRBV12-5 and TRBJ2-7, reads DARVTQTPRHKVTEMGQEVTMRCQPILGHNTVFWYRQTMMQGLELLAYFRNRAPLDDSGMPKDRFSAEMPDATLATLKIQPSEPRDSAVYFCASGLGPGGYEQYFGPGTRLTVT.

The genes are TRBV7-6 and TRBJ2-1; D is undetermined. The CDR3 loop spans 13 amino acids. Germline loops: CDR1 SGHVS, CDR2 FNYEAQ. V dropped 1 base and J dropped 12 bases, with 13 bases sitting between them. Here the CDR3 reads CASSLGGWASQFF. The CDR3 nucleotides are TGTGCCAGCAGCTTAGGGGGTTGGGCGTCGCAGTTCTTC.

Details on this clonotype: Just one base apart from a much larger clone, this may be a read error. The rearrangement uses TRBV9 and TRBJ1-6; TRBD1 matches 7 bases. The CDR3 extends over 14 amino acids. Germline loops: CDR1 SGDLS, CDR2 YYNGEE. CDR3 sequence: CASRTDRNNSPPHF. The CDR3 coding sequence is TGTGCCAGCAGGACGGACAGGAATAATTCACCCCCCCACTTT.

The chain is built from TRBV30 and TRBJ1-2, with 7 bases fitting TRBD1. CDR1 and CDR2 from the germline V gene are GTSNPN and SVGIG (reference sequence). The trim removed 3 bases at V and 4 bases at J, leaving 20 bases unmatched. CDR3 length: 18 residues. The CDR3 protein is CAWRTPGQPESEGYGYTF. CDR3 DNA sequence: TGTGCCTGGAGGACTCCGGGACAGCCTGAATCGGAGGGCTATGGCTACACCTTC.

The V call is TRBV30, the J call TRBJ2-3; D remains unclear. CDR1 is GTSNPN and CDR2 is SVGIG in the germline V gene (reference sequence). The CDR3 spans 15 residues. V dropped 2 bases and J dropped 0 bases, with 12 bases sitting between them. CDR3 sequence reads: CAWSQLTASTDTQYF. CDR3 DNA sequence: TGTGCCTGGAGTCAACTAACAGCTAGCACAGATACGCAGTATTTT.

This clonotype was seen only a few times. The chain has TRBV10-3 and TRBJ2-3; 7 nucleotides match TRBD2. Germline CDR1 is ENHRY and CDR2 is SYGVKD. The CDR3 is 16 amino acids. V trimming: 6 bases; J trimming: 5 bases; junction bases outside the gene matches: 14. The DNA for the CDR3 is TGTGCCATCAGCTCACCCCGGGGCGGGAGAGAAGATACGCAGTATTTT. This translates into CAISSPRGGREDTQYF.